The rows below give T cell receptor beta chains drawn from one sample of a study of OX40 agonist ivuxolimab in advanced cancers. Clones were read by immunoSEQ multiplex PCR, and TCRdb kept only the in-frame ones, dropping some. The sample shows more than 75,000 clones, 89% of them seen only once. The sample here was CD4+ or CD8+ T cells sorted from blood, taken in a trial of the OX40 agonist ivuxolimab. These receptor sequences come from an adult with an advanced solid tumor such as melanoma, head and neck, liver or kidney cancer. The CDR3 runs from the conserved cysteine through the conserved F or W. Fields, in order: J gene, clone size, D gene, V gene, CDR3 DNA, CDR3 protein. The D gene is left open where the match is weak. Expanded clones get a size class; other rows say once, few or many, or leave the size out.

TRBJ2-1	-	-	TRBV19	TGTGCCAGTACGGCCGGGAACATGGCCAATGAGCAGTTCTTC	CASTAGNMANEQFF
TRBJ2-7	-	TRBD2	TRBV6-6	TGTGCCAGCAGTTACGCGACTAGCATCGAGCAGTACTTC	CASSYATSIEQYF
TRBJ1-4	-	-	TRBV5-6	TGTGCCAGCAGCTTGGTTAGTAATGAAAAACTGTTTTTT	CASSLVSNEKLFF
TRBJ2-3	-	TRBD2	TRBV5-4	TGTGCCAGCAGCCCCCGGACTAGCGGAGTTGGGACAGATACGCAGTATTTT	CASSPRTSGVGTDTQYF
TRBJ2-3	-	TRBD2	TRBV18	TGTGCCAGCTCACCACCGACTAGCGGGAGTAACACAGATACGCAGTATTTT	CASSPPTSGSNTDTQYF
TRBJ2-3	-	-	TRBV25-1	TGTGCCAGCAGTGAATTGGAACGGCTGAGCACAGATACGCAGTATTTT	CASSELERLSTDTQYF
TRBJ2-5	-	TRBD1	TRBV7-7	TGTGCCAGCAGCCTAACAGGGGTTCAGGAGACCCAGTACTTC	CASSLTGVQETQYF
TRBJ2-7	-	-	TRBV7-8	TGTGCCAGCAGCTTAAGAGATCTTAATTACGAGCAGTACTTC	CASSLRDLNYEQYF
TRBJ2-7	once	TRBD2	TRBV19	TGTGCCAGTAGTATCACCCTACTAGCGGGAGTCTACGAGCAGTACTTC	CASSITLLAGVYEQYF
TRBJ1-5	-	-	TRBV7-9	TGTGCCAGCAGCTTAGGAGCCTCCAGGGGCAATCAGCCCCAGCATTTT	CASSLGASRGNQPQHF
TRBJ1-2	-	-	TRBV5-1	TGCGCCAGCAGCTTGGGGGGTCAGGCTCATGGCTACACCTTC	CASSLGGQAHGYTF
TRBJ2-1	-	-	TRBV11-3	TGTGCCAGCAGCTTAGTTCAGACGTACAATGAGCAGTTCTTC	CASSLVQTYNEQFF
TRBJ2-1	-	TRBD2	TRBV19	TGTGCCAGTAGTATACGCGGAGCGGGAGCGAGGGGTGAGCAGTTCTTC	CASSIRGAGARGEQFF
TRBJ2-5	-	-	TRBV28	TGTGCCAGCAGGGAGGGCGGGTCATACCAAGAGACCCAGTACTTC	CASREGGSYQETQYF
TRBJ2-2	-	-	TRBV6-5	TGTGCCAGCACCAACTGGGGGCTCACCGGGGAGCTGTTTTTT	CASTNWGLTGELFF
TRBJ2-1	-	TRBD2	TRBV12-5	TGTGCTAGTGCCCTTAGCGGGAGTTTCTACAATGAGCAGTTCTTC	CASALSGSFYNEQFF
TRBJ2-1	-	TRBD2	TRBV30	TGTGCCTGGAGTAGGACTGTGACTAGCGGGAGGGCCCAGTTCTTC	CAWSRTVTSGRAQFF
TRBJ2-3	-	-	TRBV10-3	TGTGCCATCAGTGTTCGGGACCTTCAGTATTTT	CAISVRDLQYF
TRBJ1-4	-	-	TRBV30	TGTGCCTGGAGTGGTGTGGCAGTTAAAACAACTAATGAAAAACTGTTTTTT	CAWSGVAVKTTNEKLFF
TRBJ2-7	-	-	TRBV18	TGTGCCAGCTCACCTTCGTCCCTGAGCTCCTACGAGCAGTACTTC	CASSPSSLSSYEQYF
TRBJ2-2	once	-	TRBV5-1	TGCGCCAGCAGCTTGGTGGGGGTTAACGGGGAGCTGTTTTTT	CASSLVGVNGELFF
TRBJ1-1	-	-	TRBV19	TGTGCCAGTAGCCCCCTCGGGGGCAACACTGAAGCTTTCTTT	CASSPLGGNTEAFF
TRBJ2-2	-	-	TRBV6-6	TGTGCCAGCAGTTACTCCCGCAGGGAGAACACCGGGGAGCTGTTTTTT	CASSYSRRENTGELFF
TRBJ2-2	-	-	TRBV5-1	TGCGCCAGCATGGGGGACTCTTCGATCACCGGGGAGCTGTTTTTT	CASMGDSSITGELFF
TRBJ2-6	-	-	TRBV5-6	TGTGCCAGCAGCTTGAGGGTTCGCTCTGGGGCCAACGTCCTGACTTTC	CASSLRVRSGANVLTF
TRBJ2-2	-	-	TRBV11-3	TGTGCCAGCAGCCCAGGGACACAGAACACCGGGGAGCTGTTTTTT	CASSPGTQNTGELFF